A selection of T cell receptor beta chains follows, all from one sample in a study of blood T cell repertoires in COVID-19. Libraries were prepared by immunoSEQ multiplex PCR; TCRdb keeps only in-frame clonotypes and omits some of them. The sample lists about 280,000 clones; about four fifths were seen once. The material sequenced was PBMCs or T cells enriched from blood (not recorded which). These TCRs come from a man aged 35-49 years who had been exposed to COVID-19. CDR3s include the opening cysteine and the closing phenylalanine or tryptophan. A D gene is named only where the DNA matches it firmly. Clone size is not always given. Where it is, it says once, few, many or a class for expanded clones.

abundance	len	d_gene	v_gene	j_gene	CDR3aa	CDR3nt
-	13	-	TRBV25-1	TRBJ2-1	CASAHVGDNEQFF	TGTGCCAGCGCACACGTGGGAGATAATGAGCAGTTCTTC
-	13	-	TRBV5-5	TRBJ1-1	CASSLLADAEAFF	TGTGCCAGCAGCTTGCTGGCCGATGCTGAAGCTTTCTTT
-	16	TRBD2	TRBV19	TRBJ2-1	CASSTPSGSPSNEQFF	TGTGCCAGTAGTACTCCTAGCGGGAGTCCCTCCAATGAGCAGTTCTTC
-	15	-	TRBV6-5	TRBJ2-5	CASRRKTGHQETQYF	TGTGCCAGCAGACGAAAAACAGGGCACCAAGAGACCCAGTACTTC
-	13	TRBD1	TRBV5-1	TRBJ1-1	CASSNRGGTEAFF	TGCGCCAGCAGCAACAGGGGTGGGACTGAAGCTTTCTTT
-	16	TRBD2	TRBV7-3	TRBJ2-3	CASSFGLAGGVNTQYF	TGTGCCAGCAGCTTCGGATTAGCGGGAGGCGTGAATACGCAGTATTTT
-	15	-	TRBV7-9	TRBJ2-7	CASSLAGTLSPEQYF	TGTGCCAGCAGCCTAGCCGGGACACTTAGTCCCGAGCAGTACTTC
-	14	-	TRBV10-3	TRBJ2-1	CAINRDKTYNEQFF	TGTGCCATCAACCGGGACAAGACCTACAATGAGCAGTTCTTC
-	14	TRBD2	TRBV6-5	TRBJ2-7	CASSSAGGPYEQYF	TGTGCCAGCAGTTCAGCGGGAGGGCCTTACGAGCAGTACTTC
-	13	-	TRBV30	TRBJ1-2	CAWSTAGLYGYTF	TGTGCCTGGAGTACGGCGGGTCTCTATGGCTACACCTTC
few	13	-	TRBV12-3/TRBV12-4	TRBJ1-6	CASSPAGFSPLHF	TGTGCCAGCAGTCCCGCAGGGTTTTCACCCCTCCACTTT
-	17	-	TRBV7-9	TRBJ2-2	CASLRARVPRGTGELFF	TGTGCCAGCCTACGGGCACGGGTCCCTCGGGGGACCGGGGAGCTGTTTTTT
-	11	-	TRBV30	TRBJ2-5	CAWSVLETQYF	TGTGCCTGGAGTGTTCTGGAGACCCAGTACTTC
few	16	-	TRBV6-7	TRBJ2-1	CASRGGRPSSYNEQFF	TGTGCCAGCAGGGGGGGACGTCCGAGCTCCTACAATGAGCAGTTCTTC
-	18	-	TRBV10-1	TRBJ2-2	CASSDLTPLETNTGELFF	TGCGCCAGCAGTGATTTGACCCCACTAGAAACGAACACCGGGGAGCTGTTTTTT
-	15	TRBD1	TRBV28	TRBJ2-1	CASSYGTGGVDEQFF	TGTGCCAGCAGCTATGGGACAGGGGGCGTTGATGAGCAGTTCTTC
-	16	TRBD1	TRBV24-1	TRBJ1-2	CATSSPEGAAGYGYTF	TGTGCCACCAGTTCTCCCGAGGGGGCCGCTGGTTATGGCTACACCTTC
-	14	-	TRBV10-2	TRBJ1-5	CASSEVVSNQPQHF	TGCGCCAGCAGTGAAGTAGTTAGCAATCAGCCCCAGCATTTT
few	14	-	TRBV11-3	TRBJ1-1	CASRPQLSGSEAFF	TGTGCCAGCCGACCCCAGCTCTCGGGGTCCGAAGCTTTCTTT
-	18	-	TRBV6-2/TRBV6-3	TRBJ1-5	CASSGQRIAGISNQPQHF	TGTGCCAGCAGTGGCCAAAGGATTGCAGGGATTAGCAATCAGCCCCAGCATTTT
-	13	-	TRBV5-6	TRBJ1-5	CASSLGGDQPQHF	TGTGCCAGCAGCTTAGGAGGGGACCAGCCCCAGCATTTT
few	14	-	TRBV12-2	TRBJ2-7	CASRIRTGFGEQYF	TGTGCAAGTCGCATCCGGACAGGGTTCGGCGAGCAGTACTTC
-	15	-	TRBV7-8	TRBJ2-2	CASSLREWDTGELFF	TGTGCCAGCAGCTTACGGGAGTGGGACACCGGGGAGCTGTTTTTT
-	16	TRBD1	TRBV5-6	TRBJ2-2	CASSYIPGQRTGELFF	TGTGCCAGCAGCTACATCCCGGGACAGAGAACCGGGGAGCTGTTTTTT
-	15	-	TRBV19	TRBJ2-2	CASSIGTPTPGELFF	TGTGCCAGTAGTATAGGGACTCCAACGCCCGGGGAGCTGTTTTTT
-	14	-	TRBV7-8	TRBJ1-3	CASSRPPLGNTIYF	TGTGCCAGCAGCCGCCCCCCCCTAGGAAACACCATATATTTT
-	13	-	TRBV2	TRBJ2-6	CASTEDGANVLTF	TGTGCCAGCACGGAGGATGGGGCCAACGTCCTGACTTTC
-	15	-	TRBV15	TRBJ2-5	CATSRDTARQETQYF	TGTGCCACCAGCAGAGATACCGCCAGGCAAGAGACCCAGTACTTC
-	14	-	TRBV6-4	TRBJ1-1	CASSAGGGFAEAFF	TGTGCCAGCAGTGCTGGGGGGGGGTTCGCTGAAGCTTTCTTT
few	13	-	TRBV5-1	TRBJ1-2	CASSRGQSSGYTF	TGCGCCAGCAGCCGTGGACAGTCCTCTGGCTACACCTTC
-	13	-	TRBV30	TRBJ1-3	CASSRASGNTIYF	TGTGCCTCCTCCAGGGCCTCTGGAAACACCATATATTTT
-	14	-	TRBV29-1	TRBJ1-3	CSVDLGAGGNTIYF	TGCAGCGTTGATCTAGGGGCCGGTGGAAACACCATATATTTT
-	17	TRBD2	TRBV7-3	TRBJ2-1	CASSLAHLRELRTEQFF	TGTGCCAGCAGCTTAGCCCACTTGCGGGAGCTCCGAACCGAGCAGTTCTTC
-	15	TRBD2	TRBV27	TRBJ2-1	CASTITSGIVDEQFF	TGTGCCAGCACCATCACTAGCGGGATCGTCGATGAGCAGTTCTTC
-	16	TRBD2	TRBV9	TRBJ2-2	CASSVLAGANTGELFF	TGTGCCAGCAGCGTACTAGCGGGAGCGAACACCGGGGAGCTGTTTTTT
-	12	-	TRBV5-6	TRBJ1-1	CASSFGLTEAFF	TGTGCCAGCAGCTTCGGTTTAACTGAAGCTTTCTTT
-	14	-	TRBV25-1	TRBJ1-2	CASSESHNSYGYTF	TGTGCCAGCAGTGAATCCCACAACAGCTATGGCTACACCTTC
once	14	-	TRBV2	TRBJ2-5	CASSTSDTSLAQYF	TGTGCCAGCAGCACTTCGGACACCTCCCTTGCCCAGTACTTC
-	14	TRBD2	TRBV29-1	TRBJ2-7	CSVEVASGQYEQYF	TGCAGCGTTGAAGTGGCTAGCGGGCAATACGAGCAGTACTTC
-	14	-	TRBV9	TRBJ2-5	CASSVSGYQETQYF	TGTGCCAGCAGCGTATCCGGGTACCAAGAGACCCAGTACTTC
-	12	TRBD1	TRBV12-3/TRBV12-4	TRBJ1-1	CASRGTGMAAFF	TGTGCCAGCAGGGGGACAGGGATGGCAGCTTTCTTT
-	13	-	TRBV12-3/TRBV12-4	TRBJ1-6	CASSPSRGSPLHF	TGTGCCAGCAGCCCCAGTAGGGGTTCACCCCTCCACTTT